Detailed here is one T cell receptor beta chain. Its specificity is not known. These data originate in a study of T cell responses to AZD1222 COVID-19 vaccine. Trimming took 3 bases from V and 8 from J, leaving 11 bases between them. The CDR3 covers 13 residues. Germline loops: CDR1 SNHLY, CDR2 FYNNEI. Sequencing used immunoSEQ multiplex PCR; TCRdb keeps in-frame clones, though not all of them. Here the sample spans about 140,000 clones, 70% to 90% being singletons. Study conclusions and caveats: Unmutated regions of variants are reportedly targeted by nearly half of spike-specific TCRs. With two AZD1222 doses given, Spike-specific TCR breadth and depth both rose. Just a handful of AZD1222 recipients were seropositive at baseline. Donor demographics were predominantly white British with a female majority; clonal diversity may be underestimated.

The chain uses TRBV2 and TRBJ2-1, with D uncertain. This sequence originates from an adult in good health. This material consisted of peripheral blood, taken on day 0 of AZD1222 vaccination. The CDR3 bases are TGTGCCAGCAGTGACGCTGGGGTCGATGAGCAGTTCTTC. Protein sequence: CASSDAGVDEQFF. The variable domain in full, with the rest retrieved from reference TRBV2 and TRBJ2-1, is EPEVTQTPSHQVTQMGQEVILRCVPISNHLYFYWYRQILGQKVEFLVSFYNNEISEKSEIFDDQFSVERPDGSNFTLKIRSTKLEDSAMYFCASSDAGVDEQFFGPGTRLTVL.